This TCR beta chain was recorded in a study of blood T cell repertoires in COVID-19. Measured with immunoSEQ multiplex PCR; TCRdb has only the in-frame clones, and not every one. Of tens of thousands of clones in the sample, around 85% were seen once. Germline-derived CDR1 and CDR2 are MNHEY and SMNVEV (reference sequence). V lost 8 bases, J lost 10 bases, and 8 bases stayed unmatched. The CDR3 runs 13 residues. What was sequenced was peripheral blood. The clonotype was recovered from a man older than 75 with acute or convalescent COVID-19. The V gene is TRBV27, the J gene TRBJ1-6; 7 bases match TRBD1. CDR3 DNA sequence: TGTGCCAGCGACAGGGAAATCGGCTCACCCCTCCACTTT. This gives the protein CASDREIGSPLHF.